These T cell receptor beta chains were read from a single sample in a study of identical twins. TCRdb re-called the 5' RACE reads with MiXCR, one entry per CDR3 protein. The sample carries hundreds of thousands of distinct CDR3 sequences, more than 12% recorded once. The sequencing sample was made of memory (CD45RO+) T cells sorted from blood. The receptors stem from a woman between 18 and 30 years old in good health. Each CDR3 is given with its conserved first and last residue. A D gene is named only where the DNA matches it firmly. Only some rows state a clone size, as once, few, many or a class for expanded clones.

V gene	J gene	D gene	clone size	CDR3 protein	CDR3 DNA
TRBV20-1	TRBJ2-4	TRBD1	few	CSAVQGPSAKNIQYF	TGCAGTGCTGTACAGGGGCCATCGGCCAAAAACATTCAGTACTTC
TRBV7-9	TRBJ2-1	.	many	CASINPTKGNEQFF	TGTGCCAGCATCAATCCTACTAAGGGGAATGAGCAGTTCTTC
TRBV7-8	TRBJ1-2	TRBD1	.	CASSPLTGGYGYTF	TGTGCCAGCAGCCCCCTGACAGGGGGGTATGGCTACACCTTC
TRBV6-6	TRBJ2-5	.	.	CASSYMGRETQYF	TGTGCCAGCAGTTATATGGGGAGAGAGACCCAGTACTTC
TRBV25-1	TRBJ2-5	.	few	CASSELIRGSEETQYF	TGTGCCAGCAGTGAATTAATTCGGGGGTCCGAAGAGACCCAGTACTTC
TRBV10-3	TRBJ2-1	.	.	CAISRTAENYNEQFF	TGTGCCATCAGTCGGACGGCGGAAAATTACAATGAGCAGTTCTTC
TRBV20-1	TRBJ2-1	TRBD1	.	CSARDRQGATNEQFF	TGCAGTGCTAGAGACCGACAGGGGGCTACCAATGAGCAGTTCTTC
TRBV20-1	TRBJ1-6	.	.	CSARSRDRHLF	TGCAGTGCTAGATCCCGGGACCGCCACCTCTTT
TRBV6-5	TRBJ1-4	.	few	CASSYSGRFNEKLFF	TGTGCCAGCAGTTACTCGGGCAGGTTTAATGAAAAACTGTTTTTT
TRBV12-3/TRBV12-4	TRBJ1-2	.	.	CASSLGSGANYGYTF	TGTGCCAGCAGTCTAGGGTCAGGGGCGAACTATGGCTACACCTTC
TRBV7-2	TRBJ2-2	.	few	CASSLGRGSTGELFF	TGTGCCAGCAGCTTAGGCAGGGGCAGCACCGGGGAGCTGTTTTTT
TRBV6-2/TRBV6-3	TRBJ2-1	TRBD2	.	CASSPSGRDVFF	TGTGCCAGCAGTCCTAGCGGGAGGGATGTGTTCTTC
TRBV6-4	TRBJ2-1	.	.	CASSLAGTNEQFF	TGTGCCAGCAGTTTAGCAGGGACCAATGAGCAGTTCTTC
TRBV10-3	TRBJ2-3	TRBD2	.	CAITIGLAGVADTQYF	TGTGCCATCACCATCGGACTAGCGGGAGTTGCAGATACGCAGTATTTT
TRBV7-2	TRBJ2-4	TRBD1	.	CASSPGTGRSKNIQYF	TGTGCCAGCAGCCCCGGGACAGGGAGGTCCAAAAACATTCAGTACTTC
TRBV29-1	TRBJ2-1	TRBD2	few	CSVERPPGLAGVGDEQFF	TGCAGCGTTGAAAGGCCCCCAGGACTAGCGGGGGTGGGGGATGAGCAGTTCTTC
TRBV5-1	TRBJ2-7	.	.	CASSLPSPYEQYF	TGCGCCAGCAGCTTGCCCAGTCCCTACGAGCAGTACTTC
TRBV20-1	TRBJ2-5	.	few	CSARKGEGRETQYF	TGCAGTGCCCGTAAGGGCGAGGGGCGTGAGACCCAGTACTTC
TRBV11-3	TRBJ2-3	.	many	CASSRDVSTDTQYF	TGTGCCAGCAGCCGGGACGTCAGCACAGATACGCAGTATTTT
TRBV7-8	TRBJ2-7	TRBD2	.	CASSIFGGTTSYEQYF	TGTGCCAGCAGCATATTCGGCGGGACTACCTCCTACGAGCAGTACTTC
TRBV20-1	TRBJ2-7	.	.	CSANRESSYEQYF	TGCAGTGCAAACAGGGAGAGCTCCTACGAGCAGTACTTC
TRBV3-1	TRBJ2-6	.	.	CASSQVRAGANVLTF	TGTGCCAGCAGCCAAGTGAGGGCTGGGGCCAACGTCCTGACTTTC
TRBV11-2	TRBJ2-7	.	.	CASSFGGAYYEQYF	TGTGCCAGCAGCTTCGGCGGGGCATACTACGAGCAGTACTTC
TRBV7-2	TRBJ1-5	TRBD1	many	CASSRQGVAQPQHF	TGTGCCAGCAGTCGACAGGGGGTCGCCCAGCCCCAGCATTTT
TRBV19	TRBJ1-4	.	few	CASSRRIINEKLFF	TGTGCCAGTAGCAGACGGATCATTAATGAAAAACTGTTTTTT
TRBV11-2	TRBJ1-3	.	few	CASSLNTNTIYF	TGTGCCAGCAGCTTAAATACTAACACCATATATTTT
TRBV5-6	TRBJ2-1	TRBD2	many	CASSSGLAGDNEQFF	TGTGCCAGCAGCTCCGGACTAGCGGGGGACAATGAGCAGTTCTTC
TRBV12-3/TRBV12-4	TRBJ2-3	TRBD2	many	CASTPLAGSTDTQYF	TGTGCCAGCACCCCCCTAGCGGGGAGCACAGATACGCAGTATTTT
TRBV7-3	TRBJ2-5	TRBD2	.	CASSRGGQGETQYF	TGTGCCAGCAGCCGGGGGGGCCAGGGGGAGACCCAGTACTTC